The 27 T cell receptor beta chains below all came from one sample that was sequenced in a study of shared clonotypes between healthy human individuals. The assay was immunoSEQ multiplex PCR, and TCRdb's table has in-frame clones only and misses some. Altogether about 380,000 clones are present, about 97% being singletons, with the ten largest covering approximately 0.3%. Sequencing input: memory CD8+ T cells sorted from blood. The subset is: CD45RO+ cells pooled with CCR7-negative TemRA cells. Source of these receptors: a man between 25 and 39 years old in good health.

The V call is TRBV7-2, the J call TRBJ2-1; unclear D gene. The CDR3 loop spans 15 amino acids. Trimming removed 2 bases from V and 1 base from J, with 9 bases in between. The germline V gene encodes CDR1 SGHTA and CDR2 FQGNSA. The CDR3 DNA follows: TGTGCCAGCAGCTTATCAAGAGAATCCTACAATGAGCAGTTCTTC. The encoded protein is CASSLSRESYNEQFF.

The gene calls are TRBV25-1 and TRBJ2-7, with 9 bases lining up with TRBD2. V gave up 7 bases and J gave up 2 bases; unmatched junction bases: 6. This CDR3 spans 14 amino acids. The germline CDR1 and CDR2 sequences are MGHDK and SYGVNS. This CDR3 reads CASNAGGAPYEQYF. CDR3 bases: TGTGCCAGCAATGCGGGAGGGGCCCCCTACGAGCAGTACTTC.

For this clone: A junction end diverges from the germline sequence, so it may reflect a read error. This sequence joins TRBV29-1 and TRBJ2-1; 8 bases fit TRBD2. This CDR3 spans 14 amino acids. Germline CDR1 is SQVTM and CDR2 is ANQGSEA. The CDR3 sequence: CSVVPRLEAGARVF. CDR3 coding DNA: TGCAGCGTTGTTCCCCGATTAGAAGCGGGAGCGAGGGTCTTC.

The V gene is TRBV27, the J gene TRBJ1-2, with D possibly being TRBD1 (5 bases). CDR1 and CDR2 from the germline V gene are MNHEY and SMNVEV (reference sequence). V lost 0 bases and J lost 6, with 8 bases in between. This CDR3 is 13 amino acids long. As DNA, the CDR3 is TGTGCCAGCAGTTTATCGGGGGTAGATGGCTACACCTTC. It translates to CASSLSGVDGYTF.

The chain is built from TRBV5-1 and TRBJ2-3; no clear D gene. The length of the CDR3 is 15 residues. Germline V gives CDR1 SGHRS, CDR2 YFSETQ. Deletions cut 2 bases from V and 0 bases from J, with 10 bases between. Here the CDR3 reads CASSFNGASTDTQYF. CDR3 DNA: TGCGCCAGCAGCTTCAACGGAGCAAGCACAGATACGCAGTATTTT.

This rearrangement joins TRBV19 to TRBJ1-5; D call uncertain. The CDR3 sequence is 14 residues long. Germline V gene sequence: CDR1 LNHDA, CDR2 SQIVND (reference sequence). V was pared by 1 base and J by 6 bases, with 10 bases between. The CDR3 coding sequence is TGTGCCAGTAGTATAGGTAGGGAAGCTCAGCCCCAGCATTTT. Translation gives CASSIGREAQPQHF.

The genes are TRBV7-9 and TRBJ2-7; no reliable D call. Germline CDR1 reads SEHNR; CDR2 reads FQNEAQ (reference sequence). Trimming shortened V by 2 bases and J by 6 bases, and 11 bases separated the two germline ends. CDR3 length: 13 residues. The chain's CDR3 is CASSLYGTREQYF. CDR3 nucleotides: TGTGCCAGCAGCTTATACGGAACCCGCGAGCAGTACTTC. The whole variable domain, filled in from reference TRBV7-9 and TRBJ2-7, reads DTGVSQNPRHKITKRGQNVTFRCDPISEHNRLYWYRQTLGQGPEFLTYFQNEAQLEKSRLLSDRFSAERPKGSFSTLEIQRTEQGDSAMYLCASSLYGTREQYFGPGTRLTVT.

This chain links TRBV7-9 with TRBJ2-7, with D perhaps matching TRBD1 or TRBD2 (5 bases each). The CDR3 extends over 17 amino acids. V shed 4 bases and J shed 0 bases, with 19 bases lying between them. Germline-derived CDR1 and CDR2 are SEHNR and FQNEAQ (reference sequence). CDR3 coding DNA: TGTGCCAGCAGCTCAAAGCGGAAACAGGAGCGCTCCTACGAGCAGTACTTC. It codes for CASSSKRKQERSYEQYF.

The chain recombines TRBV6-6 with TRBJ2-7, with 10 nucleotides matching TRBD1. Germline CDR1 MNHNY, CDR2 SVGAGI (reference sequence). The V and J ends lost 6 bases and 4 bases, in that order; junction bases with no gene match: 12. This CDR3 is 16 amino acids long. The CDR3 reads CASRPISGQGLYEQYF. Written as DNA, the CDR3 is TGTGCCAGCAGGCCCATTTCGGGACAGGGGCTTTACGAGCAGTACTTC.

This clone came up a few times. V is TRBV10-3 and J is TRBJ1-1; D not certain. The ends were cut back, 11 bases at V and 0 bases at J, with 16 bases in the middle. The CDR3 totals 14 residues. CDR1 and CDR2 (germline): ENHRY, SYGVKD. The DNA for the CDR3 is TGTGCCGTCGGCAGGTTGGGGATGAACACTGAAGCTTTCTTT. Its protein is CAVGRLGMNTEAFF.

The CDR3 sequence: CASSLGGLLYEQYF. CDR3 DNA sequence: TGTGCCAGCAGTTTAGGGGGACTCCTATACGAGCAGTACTTC. This sequence joins TRBV28 and TRBJ2-7, with D maybe TRBD2 (6 bases). This CDR3 is 14 amino acids long. Germline V gene lookup returns CDR1 MDHEN and CDR2 SYDVKM. Trimming shortened V by 2 bases and J by 4 bases, and 12 bases separated the two germline ends.

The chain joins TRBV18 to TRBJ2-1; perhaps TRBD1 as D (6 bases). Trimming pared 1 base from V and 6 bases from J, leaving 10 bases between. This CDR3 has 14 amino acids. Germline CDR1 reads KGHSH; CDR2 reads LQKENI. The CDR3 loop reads CASSPRQVTNEQFF. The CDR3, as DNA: TGTGCCAGCTCACCACGACAGGTTACCAATGAGCAGTTCTTC.

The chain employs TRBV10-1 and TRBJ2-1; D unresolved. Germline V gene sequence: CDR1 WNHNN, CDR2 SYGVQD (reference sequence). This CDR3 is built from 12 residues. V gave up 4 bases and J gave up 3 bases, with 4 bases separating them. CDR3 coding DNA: TGCGCCAGCAGTGGGGACTACAATGAGCAGTTCTTC. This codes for CASSGDYNEQFF.

The DNA of the CDR3 is TGTGCCAGCAGCAAAGAGAAGAGGACTGTCTCCTACGAGCAGTACTTC. Its protein product is CASSKEKRTVSYEQYF. This chain uses TRBV21-1 with TRBJ2-7; TRBD2 is the table's D call, not checked against the DNA. TRBV21-1 is noted as a pseudogene. CDR3 length equals 16 residues.

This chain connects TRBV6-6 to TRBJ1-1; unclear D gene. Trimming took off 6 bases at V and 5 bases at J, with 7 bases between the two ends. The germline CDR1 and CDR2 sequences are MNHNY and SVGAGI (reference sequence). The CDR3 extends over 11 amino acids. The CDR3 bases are TGTGCCAGCAGGGCAACAACTGAAGCTTTCTTT. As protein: CASRATTEAFF.

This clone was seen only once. In nucleotides, the CDR3 is TGCGCCAGCAGACGGGAGGGAGGGCCCTCAGCCGGGGAGCTGTTTTTT. Translated: CASRREGGPSAGELFF. The chain has TRBV5-1 and TRBJ2-2; 8 bases map to TRBD2. V lost 5 bases and J lost 6; bases outside the gene matches: 12. The length of the CDR3 is 16 residues. Germline V CDR1 and CDR2: SGHRS, YFSETQ.

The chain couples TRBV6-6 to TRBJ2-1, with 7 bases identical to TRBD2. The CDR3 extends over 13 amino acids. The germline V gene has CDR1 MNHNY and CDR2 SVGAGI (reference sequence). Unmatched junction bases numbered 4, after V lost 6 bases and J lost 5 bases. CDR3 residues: CASRTSANNEQFF. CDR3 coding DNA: TGTGCCAGCAGAACTAGCGCTAACAATGAGCAGTTCTTC.

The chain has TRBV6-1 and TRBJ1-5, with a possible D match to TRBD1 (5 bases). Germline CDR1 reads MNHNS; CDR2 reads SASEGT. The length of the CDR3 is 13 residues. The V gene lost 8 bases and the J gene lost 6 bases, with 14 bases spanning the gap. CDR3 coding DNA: TGTGCCAGCGGGTTTTGGGGCGTTCAGCCCCAGCATTTT. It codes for CASGFWGVQPQHF.

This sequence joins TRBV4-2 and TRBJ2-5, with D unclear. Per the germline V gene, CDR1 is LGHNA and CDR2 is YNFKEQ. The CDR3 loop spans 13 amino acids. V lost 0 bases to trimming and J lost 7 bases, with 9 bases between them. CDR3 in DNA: TGTGCCAGCAGCCAAGAGATCCTGAGGACCCAGTACTTC. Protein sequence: CASSQEILRTQYF.

CDR3 in DNA: TGTGCCAGCAGCCCAGAGGGTAGCCGTGCCTACGAGCAGTACTTC. Its protein product is CASSPEGSRAYEQYF. This rearrangement joins TRBV5-6 to TRBJ2-7; maybe TRBD2 (5 bases). Trimming removed 4 bases from V and 2 bases from J, with 16 bases in between. CDR3 length: 15 amino acids. In germline, CDR1 is SGHDT, CDR2 YYEEEE.

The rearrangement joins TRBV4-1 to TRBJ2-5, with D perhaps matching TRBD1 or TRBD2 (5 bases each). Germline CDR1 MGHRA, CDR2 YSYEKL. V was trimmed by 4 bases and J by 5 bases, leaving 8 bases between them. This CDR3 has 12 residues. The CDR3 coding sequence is TGCGCCAGCAGCCGATGGGGGGAGACCCAGTACTTC. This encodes CASSRWGETQYF.

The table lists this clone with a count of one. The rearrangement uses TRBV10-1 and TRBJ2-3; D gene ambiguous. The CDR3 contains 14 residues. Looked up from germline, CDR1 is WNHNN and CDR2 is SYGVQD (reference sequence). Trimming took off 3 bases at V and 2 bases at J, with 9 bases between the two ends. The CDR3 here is CASSDGSSTDTQYF. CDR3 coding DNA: TGCGCCAGCAGTGATGGATCCTCCACAGATACGCAGTATTTT.

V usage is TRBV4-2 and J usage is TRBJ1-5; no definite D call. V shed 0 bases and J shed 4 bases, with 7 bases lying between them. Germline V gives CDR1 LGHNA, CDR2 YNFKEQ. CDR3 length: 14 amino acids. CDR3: CASSQDGRNQPQHF. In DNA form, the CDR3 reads TGTGCCAGCAGCCAAGATGGGCGAAATCAGCCCCAGCATTTT.

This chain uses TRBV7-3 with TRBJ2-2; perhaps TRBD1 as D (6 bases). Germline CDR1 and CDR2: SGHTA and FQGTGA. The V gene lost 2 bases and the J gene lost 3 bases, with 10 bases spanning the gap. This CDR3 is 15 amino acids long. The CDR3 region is CASSLGTYHTGELFF. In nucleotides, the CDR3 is TGTGCCAGCAGCTTAGGGACATATCACACCGGGGAGCTGTTTTTT.

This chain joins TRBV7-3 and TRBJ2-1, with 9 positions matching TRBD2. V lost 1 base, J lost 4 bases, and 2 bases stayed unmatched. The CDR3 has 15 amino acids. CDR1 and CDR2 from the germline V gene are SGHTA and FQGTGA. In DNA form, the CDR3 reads TGTGCCAGCAGCTTAAGTCTAGCGGGATACAATGAGCAGTTCTTC. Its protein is CASSLSLAGYNEQFF.

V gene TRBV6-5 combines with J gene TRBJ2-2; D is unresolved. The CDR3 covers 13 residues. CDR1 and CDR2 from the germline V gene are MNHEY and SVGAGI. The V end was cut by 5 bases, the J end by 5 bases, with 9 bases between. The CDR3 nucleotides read TGTGCCAGCAGTCAGACCGTTACCGGGGAGCTGTTTTTT. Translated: CASSQTVTGELFF.

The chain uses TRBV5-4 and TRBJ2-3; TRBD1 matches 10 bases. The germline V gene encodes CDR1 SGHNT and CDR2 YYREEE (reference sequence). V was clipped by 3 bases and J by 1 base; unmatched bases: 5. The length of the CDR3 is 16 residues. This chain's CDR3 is CASSWDRGAGTDTQYF. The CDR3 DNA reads TGTGCCAGCAGCTGGGACAGGGGAGCGGGCACAGATACGCAGTATTTT.